The clone carrying this T cell receptor beta chain appeared many times. The data originate from a study of T cell repertoires in cytomegalovirus infection. MiXCR, applied by TCRdb to the reads, yields one record per CDR3 protein. Of over 200,000 distinct CDR3 sequences listed, roughly 13% are singletons. The source of this sequence is a human donor in good health (CMV status not recorded). Some clones in this sample may be carry-over from other donors' samples. Sequencing was performed on PBMCs.

The CDR3 DNA reads as TGTGCCAGCTCAATACCGGGACTGAGCTCCTACGAGCAGTACTTC. It specifies CASSIPGLSSYEQYF. The rearrangement uses TRBV7-2 and TRBJ2-7; D is possibly TRBD2 (6 bases). Trimming pared 8 bases from V and 0 bases from J, leaving 17 bases between. This CDR3 contains 15 residues. The germline V gene has CDR1 SGHTA and CDR2 FQGNSA.